This is a list of T cell receptor beta chains from one sample in a study of T-cell reconstitution after alpha-beta-depleted transplantation in children. One entry per CDR3 protein results from TCRdb running MiXCR on the PCR reads. The sample has about a million distinct CDR3 sequences, 25% to 30% seen once. Sequencing used PBMCs, mostly from graft donor cells, obtained 360 days after TCRalphabeta/CD19-depleted stem cell transplant. The origin of the receptors is a boy less than two years old who had a stem cell transplant for SCID, so the T cells may come from the graft donor. Each CDR3 is given with its conserved first and last residue. D genes are given only for firm matches. Only part of the rows carry a size: once, few, many, or a class if the clone is expanded.

J gene,D gene,clone size,V gene,CDR3 protein,CDR3 DNA
TRBJ2-7,TRBD2,once,TRBV20-1,CSAGTSGGSIFYEQYF,TGCAGTGCCGGGACTAGCGGGGGGTCCATCTTCTACGAGCAGTACTTC
TRBJ2-2,NA,few,TRBV15,CATSRDKAGELFF,TGTGCCACCAGCAGAGATAAGGCCGGGGAGCTGTTTTTT
TRBJ2-7,NA,NA,TRBV6-2/TRBV6-3,CASSPPFDSRSYEQYF,TGTGCCAGCAGTCCTCCCTTTGACAGCCGTTCCTACGAGCAGTACTTC
TRBJ2-2,TRBD1,NA,TRBV19,CASSTLRGGLTGELFF,TGTGCCAGTAGTACCCTCAGAGGGGGCCTGACCGGGGAGCTGTTTTTT
TRBJ1-2,NA,once,TRBV20-1,CSARGGIGSVSNYGYTF,TGCAGTGCCCGCGGAGGGATTGGGTCTGTGTCCAACTATGGCTACACCTTC
TRBJ2-1,NA,NA,TRBV10-1,CASSTGTEGYNEQFF,TGCGCCAGCAGTACCGGGACGGAGGGTTACAATGAGCAGTTCTTC
TRBJ2-7,NA,few,TRBV4-1,CASSQEWRWALYEQYF,TGCGCCAGCAGCCAAGAATGGAGATGGGCTCTCTACGAGCAGTACTTC
TRBJ2-5,TRBD1,few,TRBV12-3/TRBV12-4,CASSGWTGGQETQYF,TGTGCCAGCAGTGGATGGACAGGGGGGCAAGAGACCCAGTACTTC
TRBJ2-2,TRBD2,NA,TRBV25-1,CASSSGSLVTGELFF,TGTGCCAGCAGTAGCGGGAGTTTGGTGACCGGGGAGCTGTTTTTT
TRBJ2-1,NA,few,TRBV10-3,CAISVLDNEQFF,TGTGCCATCAGTGTGCTTGACAATGAGCAGTTCTTC
TRBJ2-3,TRBD1,NA,TRBV7-2,CASSGGTGQFNTQYF,TGTGCCAGCAGCGGGGGGACAGGGCAATTTAATACGCAGTATTTT
TRBJ2-3,NA,many,TRBV2,CASSDPGTRTDTQYF,TGTGCCAGCAGTGACCCAGGAACTCGCACAGATACGCAGTATTTT
TRBJ2-3,NA,few,TRBV9,CASSVDTGTQYF,TGTGCCAGCAGCGTAGACACGGGTACGCAGTATTTT
TRBJ2-7,NA,few,TRBV6-5,CASSYSKFVGGQYF,TGTGCCAGCAGTTACTCGAAGTTCGTAGGGGGGCAGTACTTC
TRBJ2-3,TRBD1,few,TRBV29-1,CSVPRTGRSTDTQYF,TGCAGCGTCCCCAGGACAGGGCGTAGCACAGATACGCAGTATTTT
TRBJ2-3,NA,NA,TRBV18,CASSPLRQNGDTQYF,TGTGCCAGCTCACCTCTGAGACAGAACGGAGATACGCAGTATTTT
TRBJ1-6,NA,few,TRBV12-3/TRBV12-4,CASRMGNSPLHF,TGTGCCAGCAGGATGGGGAATTCACCCCTCCACTTT
TRBJ2-7,TRBD1,NA,TRBV29-1,CSATRQGRYEQYF,TGCAGCGCGACCCGACAGGGGCGCTACGAGCAGTACTTC
TRBJ1-2,NA,few,TRBV20-1,CSANQGNLYGYTF,TGCAGTGCCAACCAGGGAAACCTCTATGGCTACACCTTC
TRBJ2-1,NA,few,TRBV4-1,CASSQEDSGRLWNEQFF,TGCGCCAGCAGCCAAGAGGATAGCGGAAGACTTTGGAATGAGCAGTTCTTC
TRBJ2-3,TRBD1,NA,TRBV24-1,CATSDLHRGDAQYF,TGTGCCACCAGTGACCTCCACAGGGGAGACGCGCAGTATTTT
TRBJ2-6,NA,few,TRBV12-3/TRBV12-4,CASSTALGVLTF,TGTGCCAGCAGTACCGCGCTGGGGGTCCTCACTTTC
TRBJ1-1,NA,NA,TRBV6-2/TRBV6-3,CASSYDFGNTEAFF,TGTGCCAGCAGTTACGACTTCGGGAACACTGAAGCTTTCTTT
TRBJ1-2,TRBD1,NA,TRBV7-2,CASSANRGRFAAYGYTF,TGTGCCAGCAGCGCAAACAGGGGGCGCTTCGCCGCGTATGGCTACACCTTC
TRBJ1-4,NA,NA,TRBV7-8,CACKGDLSLITNEKLFF,TGTGCCTGCAAGGGTGACCTCTCTCTCATCACTAATGAAAAACTGTTTTTT
TRBJ2-1,TRBD2,few,TRBV7-2,CASSPRTSFYNEQFF,TGTGCCAGCAGCCCGAGGACTAGCTTCTACAATGAGCAGTTCTTC
TRBJ1-6,NA,NA,TRBV5-1,CASNRGGNSPLHF,TGCGCCAGCAATCGAGGGGGGAATTCACCCCTCCACTTT
TRBJ2-7,TRBD1,NA,TRBV9,CASSVTADRVPYEQYF,TGTGCCAGCAGCGTAACCGCGGACAGGGTGCCCTACGAGCAGTACTTC
TRBJ2-7,TRBD2,NA,TRBV15,CATSREPYSGGTEQYF,TGTGCCACCAGCAGAGAACCTTATAGCGGGGGGACCGAGCAGTACTTC
TRBJ1-5,NA,few,TRBV27,CASAYRVNQPQHF,TGTGCCAGCGCCTACAGGGTCAATCAGCCCCAGCATTTT
TRBJ2-7,TRBD2,NA,TRBV6-5,CASSSTSGDYEQYF,TGTGCCAGCAGTTCTACCAGCGGGGACTACGAGCAGTACTTC
TRBJ1-4,NA,NA,TRBV4-1,CASSQAGQRSNEKLFF,TGCGCCAGCAGCCAGGCTGGGCAGAGGAGTAATGAAAAACTGTTTTTT
TRBJ1-3,NA,NA,TRBV24-1,CATSPTGGPGNTIYF,TGTGCCACCAGCCCGACCGGGGGTCCTGGAAACACCATATATTTT
TRBJ2-1,TRBD1,few,TRBV10-1,CASSPQTGVLFF,TGCGCCAGCAGTCCGCAGACAGGGGTCCTGTTCTTC
TRBJ1-1,NA,few,TRBV7-3,CASSFTRDTEAFF,TGTGCCAGCAGCTTCACACGGGACACTGAAGCTTTCTTT
TRBJ2-2,NA,NA,TRBV6-2/TRBV6-3,CASSYYSTGELFF,TGTGCCAGCAGTTATTATTCCACCGGGGAGCTGTTTTTT
TRBJ2-2,TRBD2,NA,TRBV7-6,CASSFPTSGGSNAGELFF,TGTGCCAGCAGCTTCCCGACTAGCGGGGGTTCGAACGCCGGGGAGCTGTTTTTT
TRBJ2-5,TRBD1,NA,TRBV6-5,CASSNRGTQYF,TGTGCCAGCTCGAACAGGGGGACCCAGTACTTC
TRBJ2-2,NA,few,TRBV6-5,CASSFYGGELFF,TGTGCCAGCAGTTTCTATGGCGGGGAGCTGTTTTTT
TRBJ2-1,NA,few,TRBV9,CASSPPDPDYNEQFF,TGTGCCAGCAGCCCACCCGACCCGGATTACAATGAGCAGTTCTTC
TRBJ2-1,NA,NA,TRBV7-6,CASSLVEVGSSSYNEQFF,TGTGCCAGCAGCTTAGTTGAAGTAGGATCGAGCTCCTACAATGAGCAGTTCTTC
TRBJ2-7,TRBD2,few,TRBV12-3/TRBV12-4,CASSFNPGLPYEQYF,TGTGCCAGCAGCTTTAATCCGGGACTACCCTACGAGCAGTACTTC
TRBJ1-1,NA,many,TRBV7-9,CASSRRDLNTEAFF,TGTGCCAGCAGCCGCCGGGACCTAAACACTGAAGCTTTCTTT
TRBJ2-7,TRBD1,NA,TRBV2,CASRWNRGYEQYF,TGTGCCAGCAGATGGAACAGGGGCTACGAGCAGTACTTC
TRBJ2-7,TRBD1,NA,TRBV12-3/TRBV12-4,CASTPTGGNEQYF,TGTGCCAGCACCCCGACAGGGGGAAACGAGCAGTACTTC
TRBJ2-1,NA,NA,TRBV7-2,CASSLLGLANEQFF,TGTGCCAGCAGCTTATTAGGTCTAGCCAATGAGCAGTTCTTC
TRBJ2-5,TRBD2,NA,TRBV4-2,CASSQDEGLAGARTQYF,TGTGCCAGCAGCCAAGATGAAGGGCTAGCGGGGGCGCGGACCCAGTACTTC
TRBJ1-1,TRBD1,NA,TRBV29-1,CSVEERAGGTEAFF,TGCAGCGTTGAAGAACGGGCAGGGGGCACTGAAGCTTTCTTT
TRBJ2-7,NA,NA,TRBV9,CASSPRDAHTYEQYF,TGTGCCAGCAGCCCACGGGACGCCCACACCTACGAGCAGTACTTC
TRBJ2-1,NA,few,TRBV6-2/TRBV6-3,CASSWGPNSYNEQFF,TGTGCCAGCAGTTGGGGACCGAACTCCTACAATGAGCAGTTCTTC
TRBJ2-1,NA,NA,TRBV7-8,CASSLGDTGPVYTEQFF,TGTGCCAGCAGCTTAGGGGACACTGGCCCTGTTTACACTGAGCAGTTCTTC
TRBJ2-7,NA,NA,TRBV3-1,CASSQNVPYEQYF,TGTGCCAGCAGCCAAAACGTACCCTACGAGCAGTACTTC
TRBJ2-5,NA,few,TRBV3-1,CASSHLGGGLPETQYF,TGTGCCAGCAGCCACCTGGGGGGCGGATTACCAGAGACCCAGTACTTC
TRBJ2-7,NA,few,TRBV12-3/TRBV12-4,CASSLIGSSYEQYF,TGTGCCAGCAGTTTAATAGGTTCCTCTTACGAGCAGTACTTC
TRBJ1-5,NA,NA,TRBV18,CASAQANSNQPQHF,TGTGCCAGCGCGCAGGCTAATAGCAATCAGCCCCAGCATTTT